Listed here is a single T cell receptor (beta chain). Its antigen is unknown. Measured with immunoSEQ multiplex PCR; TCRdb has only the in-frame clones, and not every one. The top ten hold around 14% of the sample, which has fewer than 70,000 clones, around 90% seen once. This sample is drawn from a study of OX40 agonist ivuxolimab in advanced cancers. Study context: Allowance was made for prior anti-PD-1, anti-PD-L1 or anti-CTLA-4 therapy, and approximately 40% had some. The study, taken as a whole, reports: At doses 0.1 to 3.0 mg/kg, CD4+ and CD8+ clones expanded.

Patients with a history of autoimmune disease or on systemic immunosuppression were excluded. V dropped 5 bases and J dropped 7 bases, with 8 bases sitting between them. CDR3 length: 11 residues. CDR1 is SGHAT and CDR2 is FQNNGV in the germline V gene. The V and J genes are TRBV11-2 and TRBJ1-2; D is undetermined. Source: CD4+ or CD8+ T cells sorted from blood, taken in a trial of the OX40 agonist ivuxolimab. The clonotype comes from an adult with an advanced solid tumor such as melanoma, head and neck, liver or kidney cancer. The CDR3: CASSPSVGYTF. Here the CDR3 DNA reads TGTGCCAGCAGCCCCTCAGTTGGCTACACCTTC.